This TCR beta chain was sequenced in a study of T cell responses to AZD1222 COVID-19 vaccine (dated by TCRdb to about 2021). Regarding the study in general: AZD1222 recipients whose second dose came at about 4 weeks and those whose second dose came at about 12 weeks were combined into one group, since spike-specific TCR depth and breadth did not differ between the two schedules. A total of more than 230 trial participants underwent TCR sequencing, of whom nearly 210 had received two doses of AZD1222 and some 25 had received two doses of the MenACWY control vaccine. Trial participants were enrolled into age subgroups of 18-55, 56-69 and 70-plus years, which contained around 150, 29 and 61 TCR-sequenced participants, respectively. What the work shows at the level of the full study, not this receptor alone: The vaccine-associated CD4 TCRs covered the entire spike protein, and the dominant responses fell in regions 160-218 and 743-854. Most participants were white British and females outnumbered males, and the authors suggested that clonal diversity may have been underestimated. After two AZD1222 doses, both the breadth and the depth of spike-specific TCRs were significantly higher than at day 0 and than in MenACWY recipients. The 56-69-year group was small, and its depth increase did not reach significance, likely because of low power. Conclusions about previously exposed vaccinees were limited because only five to seven AZD1222 recipients were SARS-CoV-2 seropositive at baseline. Because no day 14 peak-response samples were available, repertoires were characterized only after the peak T cell response. Nearly half of unique spike-specific TCRs reportedly recognized epitopes outside regions mutated in the B.1.351 and B.1.1.7 variants.

Of note for this clone: Its antigen has not been determined. Per-base qualities were not stored, and no clone one base away is much larger.

The CDR3 regions of human TCRbeta chains were analyzed by immunosequencing. The authors processed their data as follows. Repertoire TCRs were checked for matches against a reference library of SARS-CoV-2-specific TCRs that had been generated using the MIRA antigen-specificity platform. Breadth was defined as the fraction of unique TCRs that were SARS-CoV-2-associated, and depth was defined as the fraction of total T cells that were SARS-CoV-2-associated. Using the MIRA data, each spike-specific TCR was mapped to the spike region that the TCR reacts to and placed in a CD4 or CD8 class. Log10-transformed breadth and depth values were compared by one-way ANOVA with Sidak's multiple comparisons tests. As stored in TCRdb, this immuneACCESS dataset retains in-frame rearrangements with V and J assigned. A fraction of the clones does not appear; measured against another copy, unresolved V genes explain less than half of the discrepancy, and the remainder lacks a known reason. From that table come the V and J calls and clone size; the DNA was used to work out D and trimming. The sample profile shows about 150,000 clones; 85% to 95% of them were found once. The ten largest account for over 8% of the sample.

The time point tag for this specimen amounts to: baseline before first vaccination. The vaccinee samples were drawn from two UK trials, COV001 and COV002, one of which was a single-blind randomized controlled phase 2/3 trial testing AZD1222 (ChAdOx1 nCoV-19) in healthy adults. For TCRbeta chain sequencing, PBMC samples from trial participants were taken at day 0 and at day 28 after the second dose. In the germline V gene, CDR1 corresponds to SGHVS and CDR2 to FQNEAQ. The CDR3 numbers 15 residues from cysteine through phenylalanine. This entry keeps only the CDR3 DNA: 45 bases, framed from base 1. For this chain, trimming is 5 bases at the V end and 7 bases at the J end, and the number of junction bases without a gene match is 11.

The sample in question was peripheral blood, obtained on day 0 of AZD1222 vaccination. This receptor was obtained from an adult in good health. The sequence links TRBV7-8 to TRBJ1-5; TRBD1 matches 7 bases in the middle. The sequenced DNA is TGTGCCAGCAGCCCTCAGGACAGGCGGAGGCAGCCCCAGCATTTT. Protein translation: CASSPQDRRRQPQHF.